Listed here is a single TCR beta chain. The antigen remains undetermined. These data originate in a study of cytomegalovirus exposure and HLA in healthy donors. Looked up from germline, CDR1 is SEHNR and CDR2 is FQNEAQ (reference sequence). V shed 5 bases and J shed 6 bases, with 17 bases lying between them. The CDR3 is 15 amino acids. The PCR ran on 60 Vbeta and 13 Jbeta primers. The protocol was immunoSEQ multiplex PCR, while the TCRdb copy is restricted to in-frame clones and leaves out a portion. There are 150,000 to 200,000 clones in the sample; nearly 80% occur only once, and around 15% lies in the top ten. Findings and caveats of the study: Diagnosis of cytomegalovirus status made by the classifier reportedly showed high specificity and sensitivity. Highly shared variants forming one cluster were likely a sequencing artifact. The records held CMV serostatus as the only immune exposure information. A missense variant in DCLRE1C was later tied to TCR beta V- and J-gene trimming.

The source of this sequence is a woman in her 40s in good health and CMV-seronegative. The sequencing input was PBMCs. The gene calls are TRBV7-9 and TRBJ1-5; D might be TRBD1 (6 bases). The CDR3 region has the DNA TGTGCCAGCAGCCCACGGGGTGGGGGCCCTCAGCCCCAGCATTTT. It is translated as CASSPRGGGPQPQHF.